This T cell receptor (beta chain) was found in a study of Ad26.COV2.S vaccination and SARS-CoV-2 variants. Study as a whole: Donor had been placed in the Ad26.COV2.S arm of the COV1001 trial. In the study, Ad26.COV2.S was injected intramuscularly once, or twice 56 days apart. Study findings and constraints: Marked by substantial breadth, spike-specific CD8+ and CD4+ T cell responses were reportedly seen after vaccination.

The treatment here: around 19 received Ad26.COV2.S at low or high dose, single or two shots; 5 received placebo; per-sample allocation not given. Samples came from day 63 after the first vaccine or placebo injection. The assay was immunoSEQ multiplex PCR, and TCRdb's table has in-frame clones only and misses some. The repertoire holds more than 400,000 clones, with around 92% as singletons. With respect to this clone: Its antigen is unknown.

The CDR3 has 14 residues. The ends lost 4 bases at V and 3 bases at J; junction bases unmatched: 4. CDR1 SEHNR and CDR2 FQNEAQ come from the germline V gene (reference sequence). The specimen comprised peripheral blood, sampled in a trial of Ad26.COV2.S vaccine versus placebo. This rearrangement joins TRBV7-9 to TRBJ2-5, with 8 bases matching TRBD1. The sequence was obtained from a person between 18 and 65 years old who received the Ad26.COV2.S COVID-19 vaccine or a placebo. CDR3 amino acids: CASSWTGYEETQYF. The DNA for the CDR3 is TGTGCCAGCAGCTGGACAGGGTATGAAGAGACCCAGTACTTC. The whole variable domain, remainder taken from reference TRBV7-9 and TRBJ2-5, is DTGVSQNPRHKITKRGQNVTFRCDPISEHNRLYWYRQTLGQGPEFLTYFQNEAQLEKSRLLSDRFSAERPKGSFSTLEIQRTEQGDSAMYLCASSWTGYEETQYFGPGTRLLVL.